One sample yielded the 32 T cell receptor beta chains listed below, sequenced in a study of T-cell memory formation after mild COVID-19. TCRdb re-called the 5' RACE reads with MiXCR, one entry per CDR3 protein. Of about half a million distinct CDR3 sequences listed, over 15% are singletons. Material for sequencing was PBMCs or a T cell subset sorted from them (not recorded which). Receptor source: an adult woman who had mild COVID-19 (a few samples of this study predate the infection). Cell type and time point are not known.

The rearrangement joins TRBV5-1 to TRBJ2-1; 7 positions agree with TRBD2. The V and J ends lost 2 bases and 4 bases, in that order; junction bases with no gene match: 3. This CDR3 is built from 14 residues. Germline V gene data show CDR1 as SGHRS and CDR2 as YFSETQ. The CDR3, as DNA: TGCGCCAGCAGCTTCACTAGCGCTTACAATGAGCAGTTCTTC. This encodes CASSFTSAYNEQFF.

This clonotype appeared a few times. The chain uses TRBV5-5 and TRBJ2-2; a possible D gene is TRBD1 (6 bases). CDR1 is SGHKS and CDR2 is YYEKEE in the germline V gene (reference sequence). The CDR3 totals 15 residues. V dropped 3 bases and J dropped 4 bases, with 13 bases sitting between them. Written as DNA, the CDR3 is TGTGCCAGCAGCTGGGACAAATCCCTCACCGGGGAGCTGTTTTTT. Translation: CASSWDKSLTGELFF.

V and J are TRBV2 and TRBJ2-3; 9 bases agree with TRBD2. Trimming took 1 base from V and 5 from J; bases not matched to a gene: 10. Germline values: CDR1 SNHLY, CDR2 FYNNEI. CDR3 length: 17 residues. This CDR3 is CASSEEGRLAVQDTQYF. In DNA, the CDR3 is TGTGCCAGCAGTGAAGAAGGCAGACTAGCGGTTCAAGATACGCAGTATTTT.

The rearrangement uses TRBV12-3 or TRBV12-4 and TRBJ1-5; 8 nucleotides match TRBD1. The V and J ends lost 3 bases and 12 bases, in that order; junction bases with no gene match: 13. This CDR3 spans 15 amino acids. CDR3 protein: CASSFDRGPSFGQHF. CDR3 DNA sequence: TGTGCCAGCAGTTTCGACAGGGGCCCCTCATTTGGCCAGCATTTT.

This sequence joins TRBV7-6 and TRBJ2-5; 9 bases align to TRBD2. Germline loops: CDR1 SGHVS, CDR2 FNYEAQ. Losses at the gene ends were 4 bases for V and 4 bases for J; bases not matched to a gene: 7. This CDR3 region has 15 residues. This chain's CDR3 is CASSSGLAYGETQYF. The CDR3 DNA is TGTGCCAGCAGCTCAGGACTAGCGTACGGAGAGACCCAGTACTTC. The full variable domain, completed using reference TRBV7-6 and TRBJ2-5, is GAGVSQSPRYKVTKRGQDVALRCDPISGHVSLYWYRQALGQGPEFLTYFNYEAQQDKSGLPNDRFSAERPEGSISTLTIQRTEQRDSAMYRCASSSGLAYGETQYFGPGTRLLVL.

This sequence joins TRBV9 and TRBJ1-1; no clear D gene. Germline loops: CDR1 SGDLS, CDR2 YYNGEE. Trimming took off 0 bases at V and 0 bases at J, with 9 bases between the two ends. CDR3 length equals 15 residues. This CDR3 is CASSVGSGMNTEAFF. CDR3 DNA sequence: TGTGCCAGCAGCGTAGGATCAGGCATGAACACTGAAGCTTTCTTT.

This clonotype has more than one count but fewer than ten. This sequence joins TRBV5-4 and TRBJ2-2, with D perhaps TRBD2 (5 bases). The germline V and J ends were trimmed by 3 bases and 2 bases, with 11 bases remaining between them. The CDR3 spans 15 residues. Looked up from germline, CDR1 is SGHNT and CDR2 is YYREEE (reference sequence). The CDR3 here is CASSWRSSNTGELFF. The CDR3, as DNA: TGTGCCAGCAGCTGGAGGAGCAGTAACACCGGGGAGCTGTTTTTT.

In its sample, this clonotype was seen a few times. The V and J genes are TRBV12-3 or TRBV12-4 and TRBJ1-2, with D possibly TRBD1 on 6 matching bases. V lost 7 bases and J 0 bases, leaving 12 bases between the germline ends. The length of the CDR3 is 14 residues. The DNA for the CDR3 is TGTGCCAGCATTGGCCAGGGGCCTAACTATGGCTACACCTTC. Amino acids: CASIGQGPNYGYTF.

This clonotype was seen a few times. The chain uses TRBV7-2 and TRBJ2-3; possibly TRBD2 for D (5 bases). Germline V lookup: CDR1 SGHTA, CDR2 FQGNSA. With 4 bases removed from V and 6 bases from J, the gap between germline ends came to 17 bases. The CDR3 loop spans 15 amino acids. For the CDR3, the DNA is TGTGCCAGCAGCTCGAGGACTTTCTCGCCGGATACGCAGTATTTT. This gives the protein CASSSRTFSPDTQYF. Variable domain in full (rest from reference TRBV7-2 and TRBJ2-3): GAGVSQSPSNKVTEKGKDVELRCDPISGHTALYWYRQSLGQGLEFLIYFQGNSAPDKSGLPSDRFSAERTGGSVSTLTIQRTQQEDSAVYLCASSSRTFSPDTQYFGPGTRLTVL.

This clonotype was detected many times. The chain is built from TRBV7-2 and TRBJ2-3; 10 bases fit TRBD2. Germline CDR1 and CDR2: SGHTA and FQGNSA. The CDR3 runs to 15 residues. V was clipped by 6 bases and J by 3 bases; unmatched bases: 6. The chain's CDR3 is CASSSPSGSTDTQYF. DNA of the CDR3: TGTGCCAGCAGTTCGCCTAGCGGGAGTACAGATACGCAGTATTTT.

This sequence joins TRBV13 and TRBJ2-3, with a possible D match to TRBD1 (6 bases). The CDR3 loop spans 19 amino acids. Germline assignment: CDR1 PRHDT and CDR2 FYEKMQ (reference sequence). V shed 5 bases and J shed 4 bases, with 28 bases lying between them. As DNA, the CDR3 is TGTGCCAGCAGCCCCGGCACGCGGTCTGAACAGGGAAGGTCAGATACGCAGTATTTT. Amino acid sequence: CASSPGTRSEQGRSDTQYF. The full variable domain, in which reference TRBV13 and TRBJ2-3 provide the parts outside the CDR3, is AAGVIQSPRHLIKEKRETATLKCYPIPRHDTVYWYQQGPGQDPQFLISFYEKMQSDKGSIPDRFSAQQFSDYHSELNMSSLELGDSALYFCASSPGTRSEQGRSDTQYFGPGTRLTVL.

CDR3: CASRFGGGNNEQFF. In nucleotides, the CDR3 is TGCGCCAGCAGATTTGGGGGCGGGAACAATGAGCAGTTCTTC. The J gene is TRBJ2-1, the V gene TRBV5-1; D is possibly TRBD1 or TRBD2 (6 bases each). The CDR3 has 14 amino acids. Germline V gene sequence: CDR1 SGHRS, CDR2 YFSETQ. Trimming removed 5 bases from V and 5 bases from J, with 14 bases in between.

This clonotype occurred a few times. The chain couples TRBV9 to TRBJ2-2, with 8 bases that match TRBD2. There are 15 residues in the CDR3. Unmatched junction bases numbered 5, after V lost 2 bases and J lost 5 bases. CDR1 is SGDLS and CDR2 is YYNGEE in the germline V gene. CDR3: CASSVSGKKTGELFF. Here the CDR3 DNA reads TGTGCCAGCAGCGTTAGCGGGAAGAAGACCGGGGAGCTGTTTTTT.

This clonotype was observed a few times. The DNA of the CDR3 is TGTGCCAGCGGGCAGGGGGACTATGGCTACACCTTC. This sequence encodes CASGQGDYGYTF. The V call is TRBV6-6, the J call TRBJ1-2; 7 positions agree with TRBD1. The germline V gene has CDR1 MNHNY and CDR2 SVGAGI (reference sequence). V lost 8 bases to trimming and J lost 3 bases; unmatched junction nucleotides: 3. The length of the CDR3 is 12 residues.

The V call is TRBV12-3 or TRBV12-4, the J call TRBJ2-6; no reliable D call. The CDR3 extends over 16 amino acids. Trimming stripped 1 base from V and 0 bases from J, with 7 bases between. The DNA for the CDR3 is TGTGCCAGCAGTTTAGGGTCGGGCTCTGGGGCCAACGTCCTGACTTTC. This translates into CASSLGSGSGANVLTF.

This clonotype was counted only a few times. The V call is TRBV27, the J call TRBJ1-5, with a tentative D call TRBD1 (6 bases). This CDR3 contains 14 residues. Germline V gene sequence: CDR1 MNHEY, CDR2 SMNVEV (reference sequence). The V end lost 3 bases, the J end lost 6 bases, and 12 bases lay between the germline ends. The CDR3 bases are TGTGCCAGCAGTTTCGGGGGGCCTGGTCAGCCCCAGCATTTT. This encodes CASSFGGPGQPQHF.

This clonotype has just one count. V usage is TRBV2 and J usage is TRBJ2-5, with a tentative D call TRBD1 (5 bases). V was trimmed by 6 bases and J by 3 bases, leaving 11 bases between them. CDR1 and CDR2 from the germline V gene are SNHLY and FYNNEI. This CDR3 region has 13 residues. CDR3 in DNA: TGTGCCAGCAGCGATATCAGGGAAGAGACCCAGTACTTC. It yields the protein CASSDIREETQYF.

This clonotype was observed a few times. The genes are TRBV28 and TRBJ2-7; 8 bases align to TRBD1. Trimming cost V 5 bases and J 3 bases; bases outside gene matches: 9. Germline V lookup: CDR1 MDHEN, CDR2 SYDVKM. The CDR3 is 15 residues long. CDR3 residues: CASSQWTGPSYEQYF. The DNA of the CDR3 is TGTGCCAGCAGTCAATGGACAGGGCCCAGCTACGAGCAGTACTTC.

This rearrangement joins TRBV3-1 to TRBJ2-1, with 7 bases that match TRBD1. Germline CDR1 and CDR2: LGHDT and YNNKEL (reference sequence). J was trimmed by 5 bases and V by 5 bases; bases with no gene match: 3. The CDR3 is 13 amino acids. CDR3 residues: CASSAGTDNEQFF. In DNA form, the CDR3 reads TGTGCCAGCAGCGCCGGGACAGACAATGAGCAGTTCTTC.

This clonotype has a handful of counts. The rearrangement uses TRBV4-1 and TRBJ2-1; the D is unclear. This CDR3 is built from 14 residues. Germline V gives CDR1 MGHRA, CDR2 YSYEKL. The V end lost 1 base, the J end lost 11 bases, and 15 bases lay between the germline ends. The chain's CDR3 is CASSQVEVGSQQFF. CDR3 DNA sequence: TGCGCCAGCAGCCAAGTTGAGGTAGGCAGCCAGCAGTTCTTC.

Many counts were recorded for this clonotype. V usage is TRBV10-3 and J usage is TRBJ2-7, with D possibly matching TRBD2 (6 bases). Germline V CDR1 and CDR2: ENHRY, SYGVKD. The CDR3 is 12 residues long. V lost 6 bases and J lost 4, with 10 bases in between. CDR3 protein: CAIRRDFYEQYF. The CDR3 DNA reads TGTGCCATCAGAAGGGACTTTTACGAGCAGTACTTC.

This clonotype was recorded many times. CDR3 in amino acids: CASRRRGAGEAFF. CDR3 nucleotides: TGTGCCAGCAGACGGAGGGGGGCTGGTGAAGCTTTCTTT. This chain uses TRBV27 with TRBJ1-1; perhaps TRBD1 as D (6 bases). V gave up 6 bases and J gave up 7 bases, with 15 bases separating them. The length of the CDR3 is 13 residues. Looked up from germline, CDR1 is MNHEY and CDR2 is SMNVEV (reference sequence).

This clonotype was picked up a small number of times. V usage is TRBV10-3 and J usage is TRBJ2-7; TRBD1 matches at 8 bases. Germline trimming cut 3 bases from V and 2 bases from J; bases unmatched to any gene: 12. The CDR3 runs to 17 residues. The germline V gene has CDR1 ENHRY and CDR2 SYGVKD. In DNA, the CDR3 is TGTGCCATCAGTGACCCGGGACAGGCCCCCCTTACCTACGAGCAGTACTTC. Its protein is CAISDPGQAPLTYEQYF.

In nucleotides, the CDR3 is TGTGGCAAAAAGGGGGGGCGACAAGAGACCCAGTACTTC. Amino acids: CGKKGGRQETQYF. The chain is built from TRBV19 and TRBJ2-5, with D possibly being TRBD2 (7 bases). Germline CDR1 reads LNHDA; CDR2 reads SQIVND (reference sequence). This CDR3 comprises 13 residues.

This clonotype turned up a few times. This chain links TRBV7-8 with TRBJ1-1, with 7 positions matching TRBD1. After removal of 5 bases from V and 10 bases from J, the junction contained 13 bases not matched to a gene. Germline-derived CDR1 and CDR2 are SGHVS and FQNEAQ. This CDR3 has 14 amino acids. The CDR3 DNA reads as TGTGCCAGCAGCACGCGCCAGGAGGGGGCCGGAGCTTTCTTT. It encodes CASSTRQEGAGAFF.

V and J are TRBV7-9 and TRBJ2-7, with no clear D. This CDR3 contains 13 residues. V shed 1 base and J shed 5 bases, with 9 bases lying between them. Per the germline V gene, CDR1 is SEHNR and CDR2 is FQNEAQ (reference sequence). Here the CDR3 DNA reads TGTGCCAGCAGCTTAGGGTTTTCGGACGAGCAGTACTTC. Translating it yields CASSLGFSDEQYF.

CDR3 in amino acids: CASSGTRTNEQYF. The CDR3 bases are TGTGCCAGCAGCGGGACTAGGACCAACGAGCAGTACTTC. The chain links TRBV2 to TRBJ2-7; TRBD2 matches at 8 bases. The CDR3 is 13 residues long. V shed 6 bases and J 5 bases; nucleotides not matched to a gene: 6. Looked up from germline, CDR1 is SNHLY and CDR2 is FYNNEI.

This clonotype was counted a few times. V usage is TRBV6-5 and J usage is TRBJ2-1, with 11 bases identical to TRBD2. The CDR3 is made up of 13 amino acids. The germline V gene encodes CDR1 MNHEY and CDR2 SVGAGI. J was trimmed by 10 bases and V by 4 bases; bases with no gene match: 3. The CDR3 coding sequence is TGTGCCAGCAGTTCGACTAGCGGGACAGAGCAGTTCTTC. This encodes CASSSTSGTEQFF.

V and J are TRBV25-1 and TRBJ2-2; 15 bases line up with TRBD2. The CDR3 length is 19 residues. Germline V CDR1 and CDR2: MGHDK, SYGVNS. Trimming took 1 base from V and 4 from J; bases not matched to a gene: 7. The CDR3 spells CASSEFGLAGGPFTGELFF. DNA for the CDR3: TGTGCCAGCAGTGAATTTGGACTAGCGGGAGGGCCCTTCACCGGGGAGCTGTTTTTT. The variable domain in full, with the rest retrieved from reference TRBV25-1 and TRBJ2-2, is EADIYQTPRYLVIGTGKKITLECSQTMGHDKMYWYQQDPGMELHLIHYSYGVNSTEKGDLSSESTVSRIRTEHFPLTLESARPSHTSQYLCASSEFGLAGGPFTGELFFGEGSRLTVL.

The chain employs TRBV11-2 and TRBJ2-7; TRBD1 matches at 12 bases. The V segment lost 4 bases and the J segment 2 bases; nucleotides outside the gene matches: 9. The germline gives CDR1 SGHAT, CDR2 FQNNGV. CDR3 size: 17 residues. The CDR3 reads CASSSHPGQGATYEQYF. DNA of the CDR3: TGTGCCAGCAGCTCACACCCGGGACAGGGGGCTACCTACGAGCAGTACTTC.

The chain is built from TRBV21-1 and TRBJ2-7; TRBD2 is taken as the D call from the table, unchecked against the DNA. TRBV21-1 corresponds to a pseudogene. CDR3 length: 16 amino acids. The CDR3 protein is CASSSGLAGGPDEQYF. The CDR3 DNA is TGTGCCAGCAGCAGTGGGCTAGCGGGAGGGCCGGACGAGCAGTACTTC.

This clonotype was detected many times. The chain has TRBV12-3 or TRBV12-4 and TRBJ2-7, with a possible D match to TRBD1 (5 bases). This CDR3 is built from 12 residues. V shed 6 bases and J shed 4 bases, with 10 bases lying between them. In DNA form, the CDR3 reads TGTGCCAGCAGCATGACAGCGTACGAGCAGTACTTC. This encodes CASSMTAYEQYF.